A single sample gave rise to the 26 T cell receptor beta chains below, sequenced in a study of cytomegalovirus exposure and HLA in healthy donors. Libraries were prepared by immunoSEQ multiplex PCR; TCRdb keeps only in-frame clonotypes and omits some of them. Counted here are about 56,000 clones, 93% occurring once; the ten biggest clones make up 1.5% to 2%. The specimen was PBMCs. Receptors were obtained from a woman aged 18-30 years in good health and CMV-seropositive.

CDR3 sequence (DNA): TGTGCCAGCAGCTTATGGTGGGGACAGGGGGCCTACGAGCAGTACTTC. Translation: CASSLWWGQGAYEQYF. The rearrangement links TRBV5-6 to TRBJ2-7; TRBD1 agrees at 11 bases. The CDR3 consists of 16 residues. CDR1 is SGHDT, CDR2 YYEEEE, per germline. Unmatched junction bases numbered 6, after V lost 2 bases and J lost 2 bases.

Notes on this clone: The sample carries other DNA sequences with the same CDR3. The CDR3 is CASSYSPTGGSTEAFF. The CDR3 DNA reads TGTGCCAGCAGTTACTCGCCGACAGGGGGAAGCACTGAAGCTTTCTTT. This chain connects TRBV6-5 to TRBJ1-1, with 9 bases that match TRBD1. The CDR3 has 16 residues. The V gene end was trimmed by 0 bases and the J gene end by 4 bases; junction bases not matched to a gene: 6. Germline V gene sequence: CDR1 MNHEY, CDR2 SVGAGI.

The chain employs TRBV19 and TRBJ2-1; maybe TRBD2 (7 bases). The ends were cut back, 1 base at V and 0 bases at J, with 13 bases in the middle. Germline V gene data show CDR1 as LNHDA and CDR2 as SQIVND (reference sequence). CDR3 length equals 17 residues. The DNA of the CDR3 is TGTGCCAGTAGTATAGCAACAGGGAGGGTCTCCTACAATGAGCAGTTCTTC. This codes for CASSIATGRVSYNEQFF.

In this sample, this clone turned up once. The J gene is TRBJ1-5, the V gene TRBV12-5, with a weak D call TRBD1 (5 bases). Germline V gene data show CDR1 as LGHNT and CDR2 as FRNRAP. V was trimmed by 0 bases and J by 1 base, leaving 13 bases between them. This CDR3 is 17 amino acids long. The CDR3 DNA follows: TGTGCTAGTGGTTTGGTACTTGGCAGGGTAAGCAATCAGCCCCAGCATTTT. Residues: CASGLVLGRVSNQPQHF.

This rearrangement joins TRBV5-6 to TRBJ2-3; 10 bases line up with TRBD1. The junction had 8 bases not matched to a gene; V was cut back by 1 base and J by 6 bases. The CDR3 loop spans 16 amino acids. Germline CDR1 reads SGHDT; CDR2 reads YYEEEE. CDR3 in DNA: TGTGCCAGCAGCTTGAGTGGGACAGGGGTAGTTGATACGCAGTATTTT. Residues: CASSLSGTGVVDTQYF.

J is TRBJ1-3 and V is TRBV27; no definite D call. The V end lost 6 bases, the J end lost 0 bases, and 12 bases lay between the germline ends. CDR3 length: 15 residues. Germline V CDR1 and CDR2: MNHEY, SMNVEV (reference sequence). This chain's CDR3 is CASSPIRSSGNTIYF. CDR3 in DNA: TGTGCCAGCAGCCCCATCCGGAGCTCTGGAAACACCATATATTTT.

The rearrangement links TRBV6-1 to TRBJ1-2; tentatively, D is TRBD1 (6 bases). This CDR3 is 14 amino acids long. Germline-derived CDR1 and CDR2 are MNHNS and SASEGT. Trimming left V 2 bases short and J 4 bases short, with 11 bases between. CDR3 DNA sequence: TGTGCCAGCAGTGAACAGGGGTTAAGCTATGGCTACACCTTC. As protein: CASSEQGLSYGYTF.

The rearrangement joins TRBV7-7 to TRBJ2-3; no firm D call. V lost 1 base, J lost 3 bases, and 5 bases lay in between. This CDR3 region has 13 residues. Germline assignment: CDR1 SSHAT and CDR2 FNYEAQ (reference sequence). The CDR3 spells CASSLGRTDTQYF. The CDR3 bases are TGTGCCAGCAGCTTAGGGCGGACAGATACGCAGTATTTT.

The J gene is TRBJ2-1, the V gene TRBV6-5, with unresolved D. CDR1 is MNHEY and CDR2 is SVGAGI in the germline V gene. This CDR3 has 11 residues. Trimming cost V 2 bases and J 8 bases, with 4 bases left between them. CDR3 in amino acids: CASSYGYEQFF. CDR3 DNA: TGTGCCAGCAGTTACGGCTATGAGCAGTTCTTC.

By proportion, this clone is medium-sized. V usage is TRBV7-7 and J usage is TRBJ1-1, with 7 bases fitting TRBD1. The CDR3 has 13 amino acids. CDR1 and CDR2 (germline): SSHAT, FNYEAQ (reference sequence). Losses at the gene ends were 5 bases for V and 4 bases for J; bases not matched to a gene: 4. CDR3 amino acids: CASSQNRGTEAFF. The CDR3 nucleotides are TGTGCCAGCAGCCAGAACAGGGGCACTGAAGCTTTCTTT. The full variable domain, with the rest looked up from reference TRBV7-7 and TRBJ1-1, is GAGVSQSPRYKVTKRGQDVTLRCDPISSHATLYWYQQALGQGPEFLTYFNYEAQPDKSGLPSDRFSAERPEGSISTLTIQRTEQRDSAMYRCASSQNRGTEAFFGQGTRLTVV.

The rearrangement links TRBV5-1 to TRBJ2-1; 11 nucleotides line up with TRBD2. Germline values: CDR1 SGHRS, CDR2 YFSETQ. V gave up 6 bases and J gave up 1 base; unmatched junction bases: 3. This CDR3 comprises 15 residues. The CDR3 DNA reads TGCGCCAGCACCAGACTAGCGGGATCCTACAATGAGCAGTTCTTC. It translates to CASTRLAGSYNEQFF.

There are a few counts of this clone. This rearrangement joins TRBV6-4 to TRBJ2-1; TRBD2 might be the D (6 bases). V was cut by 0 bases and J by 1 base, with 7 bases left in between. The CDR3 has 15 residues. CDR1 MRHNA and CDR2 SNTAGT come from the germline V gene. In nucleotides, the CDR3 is TGTGCCAGCAGTGACTCGAGCGGGTCCTACAATGAGCAGTTCTTC. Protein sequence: CASSDSSGSYNEQFF.

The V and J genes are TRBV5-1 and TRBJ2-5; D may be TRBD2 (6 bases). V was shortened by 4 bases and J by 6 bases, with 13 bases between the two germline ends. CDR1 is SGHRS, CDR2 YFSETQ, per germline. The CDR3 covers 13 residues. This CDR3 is CASSTTSLQTQYF. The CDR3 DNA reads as TGCGCCAGCAGCACGACTAGTTTGCAGACCCAGTACTTC.

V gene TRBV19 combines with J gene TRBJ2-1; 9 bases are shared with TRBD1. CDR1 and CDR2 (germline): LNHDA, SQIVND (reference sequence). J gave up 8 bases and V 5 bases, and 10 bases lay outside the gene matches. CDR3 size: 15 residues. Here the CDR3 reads CASSEQGAKADEQFF. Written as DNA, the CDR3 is TGTGCCAGTAGTGAACAGGGGGCAAAGGCCGATGAGCAGTTCTTC.

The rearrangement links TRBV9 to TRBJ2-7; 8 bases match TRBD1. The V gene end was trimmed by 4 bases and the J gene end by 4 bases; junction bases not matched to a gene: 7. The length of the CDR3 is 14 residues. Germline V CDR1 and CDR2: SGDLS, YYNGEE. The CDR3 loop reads CASSFGQGGYEQYF. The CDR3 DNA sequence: TGTGCCAGCAGCTTCGGACAGGGTGGGTACGAGCAGTACTTC.

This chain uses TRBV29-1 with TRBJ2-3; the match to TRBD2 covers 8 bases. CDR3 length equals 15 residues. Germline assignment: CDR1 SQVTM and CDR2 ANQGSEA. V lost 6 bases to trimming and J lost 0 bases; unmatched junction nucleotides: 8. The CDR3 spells CSVEIAGRSTDTQYF. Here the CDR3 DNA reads TGCAGCGTAGAGATAGCGGGGCGCAGCACAGATACGCAGTATTTT.

The CDR3 region is CASSLVGGRAFF. CDR3 DNA sequence: TGTGCCAGCAGCTTAGTGGGAGGGAGAGCTTTCTTT. The chain links TRBV7-8 to TRBJ1-1; no definite D call. V shed 1 base and J shed 10 bases, with 10 bases lying between them. The CDR3 has 12 residues. The germline V gene encodes CDR1 SGHVS and CDR2 FQNEAQ.

The CDR3 DNA sequence: TGTGCCAGCAGATCGGGGGACTCTGAAAAACTGTTTTTT. Its protein is CASRSGDSEKLFF. The rearrangement links TRBV2 to TRBJ1-4; tentatively, D is TRBD1 (5 bases). CDR1 and CDR2 from the germline V gene are SNHLY and FYNNEI. The CDR3 runs 13 residues. The V end was cut by 6 bases, the J end by 7 bases, with 12 bases between.

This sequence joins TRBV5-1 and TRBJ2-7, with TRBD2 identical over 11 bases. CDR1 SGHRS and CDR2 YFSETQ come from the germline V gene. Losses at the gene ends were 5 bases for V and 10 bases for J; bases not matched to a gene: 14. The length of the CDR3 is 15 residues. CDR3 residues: CASRSRSGGASEQYF. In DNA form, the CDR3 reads TGCGCCAGCAGATCCCGTAGCGGGGGGGCATCTGAACAGTACTTC.

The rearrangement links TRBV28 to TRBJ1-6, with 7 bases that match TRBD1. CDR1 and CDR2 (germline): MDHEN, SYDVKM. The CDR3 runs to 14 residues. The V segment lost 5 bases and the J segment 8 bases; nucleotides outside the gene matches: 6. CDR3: CASSPGQSYSPLHF. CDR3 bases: TGTGCCAGCAGTCCGGGACAGAGTTATTCACCCCTCCACTTT.

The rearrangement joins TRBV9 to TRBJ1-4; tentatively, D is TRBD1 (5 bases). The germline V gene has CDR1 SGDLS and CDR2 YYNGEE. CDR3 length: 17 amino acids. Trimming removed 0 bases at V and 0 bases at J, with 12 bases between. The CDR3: CASSVGRTQATNEKLFF. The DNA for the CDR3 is TGTGCCAGCAGCGTAGGTCGAACACAGGCAACTAATGAAAAACTGTTTTTT.

CDR3 sequence (DNA): TGTGCCAGCACAGGCAAAAACATTCAGTACTTC. This codes for CASTGKNIQYF. The V and J genes are TRBV27 and TRBJ2-4; no clear D gene. The V gene's germline CDR1 is MNHEY and CDR2 SMNVEV (reference sequence). Trimming took off 7 bases at V and 3 bases at J, with 4 bases between the two ends. The CDR3 totals 11 residues.

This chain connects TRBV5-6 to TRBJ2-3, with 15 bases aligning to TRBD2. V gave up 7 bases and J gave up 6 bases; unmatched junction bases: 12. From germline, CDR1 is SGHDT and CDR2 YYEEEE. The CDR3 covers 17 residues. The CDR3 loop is CASRGTSGGQKWDTQYF. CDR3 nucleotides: TGTGCCAGCCGCGGGACTAGCGGGGGGCAAAAGTGGGATACGCAGTATTTT.

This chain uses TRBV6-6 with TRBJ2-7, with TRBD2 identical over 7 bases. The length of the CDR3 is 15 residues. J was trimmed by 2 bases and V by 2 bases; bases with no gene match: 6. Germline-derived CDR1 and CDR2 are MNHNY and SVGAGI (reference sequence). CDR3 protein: CASSYSSGLTYEQYF. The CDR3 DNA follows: TGTGCCAGCAGTTACAGTAGCGGGTTAACCTACGAGCAGTACTTC.

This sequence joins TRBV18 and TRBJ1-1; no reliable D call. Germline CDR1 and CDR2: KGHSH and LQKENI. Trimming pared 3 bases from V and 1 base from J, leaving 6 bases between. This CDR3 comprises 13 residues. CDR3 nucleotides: TGTGCCAGCTCACCTAGTCAGAACACTGAAGCTTTCTTT. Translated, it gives CASSPSQNTEAFF.

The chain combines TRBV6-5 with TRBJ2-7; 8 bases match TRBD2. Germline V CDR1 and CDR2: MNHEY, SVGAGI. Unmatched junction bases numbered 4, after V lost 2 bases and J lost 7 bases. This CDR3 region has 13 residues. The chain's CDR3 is CASSYGAGEEQYF. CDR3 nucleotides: TGTGCCAGCAGTTACGGAGCGGGGGAGGAGCAGTACTTC.